The clone carrying this TCR beta chain turned up a few times. The data were taken from a study of blood T cell repertoires in COVID-19. About the research overall: COVID-19 samples, acute and convalescent, were from the United States, Italy and Spain. Sources were T cells, B-cell-depleted T cells, or PBMCs; the material itself was cDNA or gDNA.

Participants were aged roughly 18 to 90 years from around 25 US areas. CDR3 length: 14 residues. The germline gives CDR1 SGHRS, CDR2 YFSETQ. V was pared by 2 bases and J by 8 bases, with 7 bases of the junction left unmatched. Original handling: Reference gene primer amplification in the assay estimated nucleated cell counts. Sequencing was performed with immunoSEQ multiplex PCR; in TCRdb, only in-frame clones are kept and a portion is missing. V, J and clone size are those of that table, while D and trimming were read from the DNA. The repertoire consists of some 410,000 clones, with roughly 90% occurring once and the leading ten covering approximately 1%.

The rearrangement uses TRBV5-1 and TRBJ1-2; 9 nucleotides align to TRBD1. The clonotype was recovered from a woman aged 25 to 39 with acute COVID-19. The sequenced material came from PBMCs or T cells enriched from blood (not recorded which). The CDR3 bases are TGCGCCAGCAGCTTTACAGGGGGCCCGGGCGGCTACACCTTC. Its translation: CASSFTGGPGGYTF.